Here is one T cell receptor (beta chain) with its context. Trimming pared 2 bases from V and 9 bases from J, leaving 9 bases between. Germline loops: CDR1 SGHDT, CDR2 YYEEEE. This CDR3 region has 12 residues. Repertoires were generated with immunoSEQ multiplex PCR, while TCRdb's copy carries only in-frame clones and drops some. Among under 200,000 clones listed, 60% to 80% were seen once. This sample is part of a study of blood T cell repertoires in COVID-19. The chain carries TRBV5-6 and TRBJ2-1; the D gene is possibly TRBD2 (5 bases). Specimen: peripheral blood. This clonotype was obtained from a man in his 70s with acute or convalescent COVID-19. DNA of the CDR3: TGTGCCAGCAGCTTAAGCGGCGGTGAGCAGTTCTTC. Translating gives CASSLSGGEQFF.